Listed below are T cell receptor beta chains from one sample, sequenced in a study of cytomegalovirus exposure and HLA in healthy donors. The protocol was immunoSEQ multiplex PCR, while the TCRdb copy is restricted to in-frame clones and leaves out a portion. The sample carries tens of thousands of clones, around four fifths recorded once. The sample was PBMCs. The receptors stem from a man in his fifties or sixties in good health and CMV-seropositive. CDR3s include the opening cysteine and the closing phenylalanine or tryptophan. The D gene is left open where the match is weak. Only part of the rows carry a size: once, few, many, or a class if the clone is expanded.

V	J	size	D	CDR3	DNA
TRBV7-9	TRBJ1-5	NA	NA	CASSLGGFGQINQPQHF	TGTGCCAGCAGCTTAGGAGGGTTCGGGCAGATCAATCAGCCCCAGCATTTT
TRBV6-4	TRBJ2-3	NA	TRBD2	CASSDDSGRSTDTQYF	TGTGCCAGCAGTGACGATAGCGGGAGAAGCACAGATACGCAGTATTTT
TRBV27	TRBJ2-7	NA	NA	CASPPAAHGWVYEQYF	TGTGCCAGCCCACCGGCGGCCCATGGTTGGGTCTACGAGCAGTACTTC
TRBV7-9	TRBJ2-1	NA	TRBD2	CASSLPGLGIDNEQFF	TGTGCCAGCAGCCTCCCGGGACTAGGGATAGACAATGAGCAGTTCTTC
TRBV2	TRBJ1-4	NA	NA	CASSEGGLTNEKLFF	TGTGCCAGCAGTGAAGGGGGACTAACGAATGAAAAACTGTTTTTT
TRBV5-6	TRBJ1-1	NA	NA	CASSFEQFTEAFF	TGTGCCAGCAGCTTCGAACAGTTCACTGAAGCTTTCTTT
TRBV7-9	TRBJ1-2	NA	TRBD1	CASSPPGQTLDGYTF	TGTGCCAGCAGCCCCCCGGGACAGACGCTGGATGGCTACACCTTC
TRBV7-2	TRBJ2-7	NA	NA	CASSLGQINDEQYF	TGTGCCAGCAGCTTAGGTCAGATCAACGACGAGCAGTACTTC
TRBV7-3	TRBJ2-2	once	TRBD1	CASSFDRGTGELFF	TGTGCCAGCAGCTTCGACAGGGGGACCGGGGAGCTGTTTTTT
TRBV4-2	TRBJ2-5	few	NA	CASSQDQQGETQYF	TGTGCCAGCAGCCAAGATCAGCAGGGAGAGACCCAGTACTTC
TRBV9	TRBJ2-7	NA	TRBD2	CASSPPGRVSYEQYF	TGTGCCAGCAGCCCACCCGGGAGGGTGAGCTACGAGCAGTACTTC
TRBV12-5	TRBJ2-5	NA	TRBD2	CASLTTSGYRETQYF	TGTGCTAGTCTTACAACTAGCGGCTACCGAGAGACCCAGTACTTC
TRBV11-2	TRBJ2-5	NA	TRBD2	CASSRPTSGVIAQYF	TGTGCCAGCAGCCGCCCCACTAGCGGGGTCATAGCCCAGTACTTC
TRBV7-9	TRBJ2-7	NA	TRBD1	CSSSWRTGKTSEQYF	TGTTCCAGCAGCTGGAGGACAGGAAAAACGTCCGAGCAGTACTTC
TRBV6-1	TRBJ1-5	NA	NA	CASSRIGVQPQHF	TGTGCCAGCAGTCGGATAGGGGTACAGCCCCAGCATTTT
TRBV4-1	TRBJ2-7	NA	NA	CASSQEPEGLYEQYF	TGCGCCAGCAGCCAAGAGCCGGAGGGACTCTACGAGCAGTACTTC
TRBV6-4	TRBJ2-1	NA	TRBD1	CASSQSGQGSNEQFF	TGTGCCAGCAGCCAAAGTGGACAGGGCTCCAATGAGCAGTTCTTC
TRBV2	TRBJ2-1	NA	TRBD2	CASSWEGGLADNEQFF	TGTGCCAGCAGTTGGGAGGGGGGACTAGCGGACAATGAGCAGTTCTTC
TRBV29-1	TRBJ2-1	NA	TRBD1	CSVDRTGDYNEQFF	TGCAGCGTTGATCGGACAGGGGACTACAATGAGCAGTTCTTC
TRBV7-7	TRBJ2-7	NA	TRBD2	CASSPLPAGYEQYF	TGTGCTAGCAGCCCGCTCCCAGCGGGGTACGAGCAGTACTTC
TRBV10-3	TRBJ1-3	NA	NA	CAISEDRRNTIYF	TGTGCCATCAGTGAAGACAGGCGAAACACCATATATTTT
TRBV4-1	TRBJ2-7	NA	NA	CASSPLAQSSYEQYF	TGCGCCAGCAGCCCCTTAGCTCAGAGCTCCTACGAGCAGTACTTC
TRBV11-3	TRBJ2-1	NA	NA	CASTATGEGYNEQFF	TGTGCCAGCACCGCGACAGGGGAGGGCTACAATGAGCAGTTCTTC
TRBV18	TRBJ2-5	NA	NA	CASSPARLETQYF	TGTGCCAGCTCACCAGCCAGGTTAGAGACCCAGTACTTC
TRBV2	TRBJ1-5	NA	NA	CASSDHSQPQHF	TGTGCCAGCAGTGATCATAGTCAGCCCCAGCATTTT
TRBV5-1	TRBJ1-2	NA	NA	CASSLAGQFTGYGYTF	TGCGCCAGCAGCTTGGCCGGACAGTTTACCGGCTATGGCTACACCTTC
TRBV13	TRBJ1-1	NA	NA	CASSLASLGSTEAFF	TGTGCCAGCAGCTTAGCCTCGTTGGGGAGCACTGAAGCTTTCTTT
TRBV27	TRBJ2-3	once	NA	CASSSADIKGDTQYF	TGTGCCAGCAGTTCAGCGGATATTAAGGGAGATACGCAGTATTTT